One sample yielded the 32 T cell receptor beta chains listed below, sequenced in a study of blood T cell repertoires in COVID-19. Generated by immunoSEQ multiplex PCR, the TCRdb table keeps only in-frame clones and is missing some. This repertoire shows 320,000 or so clones, 75% to 90% found once; its top ten account for approximately 5%. Sequencing was performed on PBMCs or T cells enriched from blood (not recorded which). The source is a man between 60 and 70 years old who had recovered from COVID-19.

V usage is TRBV24-1 and J usage is TRBJ1-1; 7 bases match TRBD1. CDR1 KGHDR and CDR2 SFDVKD come from the germline V gene. V lost 6 bases, J lost 4 bases, and 4 bases stayed unmatched. CDR3 size: 13 residues. CDR3 nucleotide sequence: TGTGCCACCAGTTACAGGGGAGGCACTGAAGCTTTCTTT. It specifies CATSYRGGTEAFF.

The chain employs TRBV10-1 and TRBJ2-7, with D possibly TRBD2 on 5 matching bases. CDR1 and CDR2 (germline): WNHNN, SYGVQD (reference sequence). With 2 bases removed from V and 3 bases from J, the gap between germline ends came to 14 bases. The CDR3 has 15 residues. CDR3 loop: CASSEIPNGIYEQYF. The CDR3 DNA reads TGCGCCAGCAGTGAGATACCTAACGGGATCTACGAGCAGTACTTC.

Only a few counts were recorded for this clone. The gene calls are TRBV13 and TRBJ1-4, with 9 bases lining up with TRBD1. This CDR3 has 14 amino acids. V lost 6 bases, J lost 7 bases, and 6 bases stayed unmatched. Per germline, CDR1 PRHDT and CDR2 FYEKMQ (reference sequence). This CDR3 is CASRGQGSGEKLFF. The DNA of the CDR3 is TGTGCCAGCAGGGGACAGGGAAGTGGTGAAAAACTGTTTTTT.

The chain links TRBV15 to TRBJ2-7, with D hard to call. Germline V lookup: CDR1 LNHNV, CDR2 YYDKDF (reference sequence). Trimming took off 3 bases at V and 4 bases at J, with 13 bases between the two ends. CDR3 size: 14 residues. The CDR3 nucleotides read TGTGCCACCAGCAGGATGATTACAGAATACGAGCAGTACTTC. Its protein product is CATSRMITEYEQYF.

This rearrangement joins TRBV15 to TRBJ2-2, with unresolved D. Looked up from germline, CDR1 is LNHNV and CDR2 is YYDKDF (reference sequence). V lost 0 bases and J 6 bases, leaving 8 bases between the germline ends. The CDR3 spans 14 residues. In nucleotides, the CDR3 is TGTGCCACCAGCAGAGATCTCTTAGCCGGGGAGCTGTTTTTT. It translates to CATSRDLLAGELFF.

The chain has TRBV3-1 (or the pseudogene TRBV3-2) and TRBJ1-2; D ambiguous. The V gene lost 3 bases and the J gene lost 6 bases, with 11 bases spanning the gap. The CDR3 runs to 13 residues. Germline V lookup: CDR1 LGHDT, CDR2 YNNKEL (reference sequence). The CDR3 loop reads CASSHRGGDGYTF. The CDR3 DNA reads TGTGCCAGCAGCCATCGGGGTGGGGATGGCTACACCTTC.

The chain is built from TRBV10-1 and TRBJ1-6, with D possibly TRBD1 on 6 matching bases. V was shortened by 5 bases and J by 6 bases, with 8 bases between the two germline ends. Germline CDR1 WNHNN, CDR2 SYGVQD (reference sequence). There are 13 residues in the CDR3. The CDR3 region is CASSRDTNSPLHF. The CDR3 DNA reads as TGCGCCAGCAGTAGGGACACTAATTCACCCCTCCACTTT.

The V and J genes are TRBV6-6 and TRBJ2-1; the match to TRBD2 covers 12 bases. Germline V CDR1 and CDR2: MNHNY, SVGAGI (reference sequence). Germline trimming cut 5 bases from V and 4 bases from J; bases unmatched to any gene: 9. This CDR3 is 17 amino acids long. The CDR3 DNA is TGTGCCAGCAGTCTTACCCCGACTAGCGGGAGTTACAATGAGCAGTTCTTC. Its translation: CASSLTPTSGSYNEQFF.

This sequence joins TRBV9 and TRBJ2-7; possible D gene TRBD2, 6 bases. Trimming stripped 4 bases from V and 0 bases from J, with 14 bases between. Germline V CDR1 and CDR2: SGDLS, YYNGEE. The CDR3 consists of 15 residues. The CDR3 sequence is CASSIRAGSSYEQYF. CDR3 nucleotide sequence: TGTGCCAGCAGCATCCGGGCCGGGAGCTCCTACGAGCAGTACTTC.

The chain has TRBV10-3 and TRBJ1-5; D remains unclear. The CDR3 sequence is 14 residues long. The V end lost 5 bases, the J end lost 7 bases, and 15 bases lay between the germline ends. Per germline, CDR1 ENHRY and CDR2 SYGVKD. Written as DNA, the CDR3 is TGTGCCATCAGTCCCGATGGAGGGAGGCAGCCCCAGCATTTT. Its translation is CAISPDGGRQPQHF.

The rearrangement joins TRBV7-8 to TRBJ2-7; 8 bases are a match to TRBD2. Trimming removed 5 bases from V and 3 bases from J; junction bases left unmatched: 9. Germline values: CDR1 SGHVS, CDR2 FQNEAQ. This CDR3 region has 15 residues. In DNA, the CDR3 is TGTGCCAGCAGCCGAGGGGGGACTAGGCTCTACGAGCAGTACTTC. Protein sequence: CASSRGGTRLYEQYF.

This sequence joins TRBV4-2 and TRBJ1-5; D may be TRBD1 (6 bases). V was cut by 1 base and J by 0 bases, with 16 bases left in between. This CDR3 comprises 18 residues. Germline V gene data show CDR1 as LGHNA and CDR2 as YNFKEQ. CDR3 nucleotide sequence: TGTGCCAGCAGCCAAGGGTCGGCAGGGGAATATAGCAATCAGCCCCAGCATTTT. It codes for CASSQGSAGEYSNQPQHF.

This chain connects TRBV18 to TRBJ2-5; perhaps TRBD1 as D (6 bases). The V end was cut by 8 bases, the J end by 5 bases, with 18 bases between. CDR1 is KGHSH, CDR2 LQKENI, per germline. The CDR3 extends over 14 amino acids. Written as DNA, the CDR3 is TGTGCCAGCCTACCCAACGTGGGGGCGGAGACCCAGTACTTC. This codes for CASLPNVGAETQYF.

The V gene is TRBV29-1, the J gene TRBJ2-7; a possible D gene is TRBD1 (6 bases). This CDR3 spans 14 amino acids. Looked up from germline, CDR1 is SQVTM and CDR2 is ANQGSEA. The ends were cut back, 3 bases at V and 0 bases at J, with 12 bases in the middle. The CDR3 here is CSVEITGPSYEQYF. The CDR3 DNA is TGCAGCGTTGAGATCACAGGGCCCTCCTACGAGCAGTACTTC.

The chain combines TRBV19 with TRBJ1-1; 9 positions agree with TRBD1. The trim removed 6 bases at V and 1 base at J, leaving 6 bases unmatched. Germline V gene data show CDR1 as LNHDA and CDR2 as SQIVND (reference sequence). This CDR3 has 15 amino acids. CDR3 in amino acids: CASRPDRGQNTEAFF. CDR3 nucleotide sequence: TGTGCCAGTAGGCCGGACAGGGGCCAGAACACTGAAGCTTTCTTT.

This clone is a singleton in its sample. The V and J genes are TRBV5-5 and TRBJ1-3; 7 bases align to TRBD1. Germline V gene lookup returns CDR1 SGHKS and CDR2 YYEKEE (reference sequence). Trimming removed 4 bases from V and 0 bases from J; junction bases left unmatched: 19. There are 20 residues in the CDR3. CDR3 sequence (DNA): TGTGCCAGCAGCCTTACCGATTACAGGGGACCCCTTCTCTCTGGAAACACCATATATTTT. Protein product: CASSLTDYRGPLLSGNTIYF.

V and J are TRBV7-3 and TRBJ2-2; no reliable D call. Trimming shortened V by 1 base and J by 6 bases, and 12 bases separated the two germline ends. Germline V gene data show CDR1 as SGHTA and CDR2 as FQGTGA. The CDR3 totals 15 residues. The CDR3 region has the DNA TGTGCCAGCAGCTTAAACCCAGGTGGTTCCGGGGAGCTGTTTTTT. This translates into CASSLNPGGSGELFF.

J is TRBJ2-1 and V is TRBV7-9; maybe TRBD1 (6 bases). The CDR3 loop spans 14 amino acids. Deletions cut 2 bases from V and 5 bases from J, with 10 bases between. Germline-derived CDR1 and CDR2 are SEHNR and FQNEAQ (reference sequence). CDR3 nucleotide sequence: TGTGCCAGCAGCTTAACGGCAGGGGACAATGAGCAGTTCTTC. Its protein is CASSLTAGDNEQFF.

The rearrangement joins TRBV24-1 to TRBJ1-4, with 11 nucleotides matching TRBD1. V was clipped by 3 bases and J by 7 bases; unmatched bases: 6. The CDR3 contains 16 residues. The germline CDR1 and CDR2 sequences are KGHDR and SFDVKD. CDR3 region: CATSDHPGQGGEKLFF. In DNA form, the CDR3 reads TGTGCCACCAGTGATCATCCGGGACAGGGGGGTGAAAAACTGTTTTTT.

This rearrangement joins TRBV9 to TRBJ1-6; D not resolved. With 1 base removed from V and 6 bases from J, the gap between germline ends came to 8 bases. The germline V gene has CDR1 SGDLS and CDR2 YYNGEE. The CDR3 loop spans 14 amino acids. The CDR3 sequence: CASSVLQINSPLHF. The DNA for the CDR3 is TGTGCCAGCAGCGTACTCCAGATTAATTCACCCCTCCACTTT.

The genes are TRBV29-1 and TRBJ1-1, with a possible D match to TRBD1 (6 bases). Trimming cost V 7 bases and J 0 bases, with 21 bases left between them. CDR3 size: 16 residues. Germline CDR1 and CDR2: SQVTM and ANQGSEA. CDR3 sequence (DNA): TGCAGCGGTTGGGGGCTCATGGGGTTCATGAACACTGAAGCTTTCTTT. Amino acid sequence: CSGWGLMGFMNTEAFF.

In its sample, this clone was seen once. The chain is built from TRBV27 and TRBJ1-5, with 10 nucleotides matching TRBD1. CDR3 size: 16 residues. Germline loops: CDR1 MNHEY, CDR2 SMNVEV (reference sequence). V shed 3 bases, J shed 4 bases, and the junction held 6 bases outside the gene matches. This CDR3 is CASSFYGTGDNQPQHF. The CDR3 DNA follows: TGTGCCAGCAGTTTTTATGGGACAGGGGATAATCAGCCCCAGCATTTT.

The chain has TRBV24-1 and TRBJ2-3; TRBD1 is a possible D gene (6 bases). Germline assignment: CDR1 KGHDR and CDR2 SFDVKD. The CDR3 totals 14 residues. Trimming removed 7 bases from V and 3 bases from J, with 13 bases in between. The CDR3 DNA follows: TGTGCCACCAGCCAGGGGTCTGCAACAGATACGCAGTATTTT. Residues: CATSQGSATDTQYF.

CDR3 loop: CASSLTGVNEQFF. Here the CDR3 DNA reads TGTGCCAGCAGTCTCACAGGGGTGAATGAGCAGTTCTTC. The V and J genes are TRBV6-5 and TRBJ2-1, with 7 nucleotides matching TRBD1. The length of the CDR3 is 13 residues. V lost 5 bases, J lost 7 bases, and 5 bases stayed unmatched. Germline CDR1 reads MNHEY; CDR2 reads SVGAGI.

This chain joins TRBV5-1 and TRBJ2-1; the match to TRBD2 covers 8 bases. Per the germline V gene, CDR1 is SGHRS and CDR2 is YFSETQ. The V and J ends lost 2 bases and 3 bases, in that order; junction bases with no gene match: 1. This CDR3 is 14 amino acids long. CDR3 sequence: CASSLLADYNEQFF. DNA for the CDR3: TGCGCCAGCAGCTTACTAGCGGACTACAATGAGCAGTTCTTC.

The chain uses TRBV7-2 and TRBJ2-1; D is uncertain. The V end lost 5 bases, the J end lost 3 bases, and 8 bases lay between the germline ends. The CDR3 contains 13 residues. CDR1 SGHTA and CDR2 FQGNSA come from the germline V gene. This CDR3 is CASSPQHYNEQFF. CDR3 nucleotides: TGTGCCAGCAGCCCCCAACACTACAATGAGCAGTTCTTC. The variable domain in full, completed from reference TRBV7-2 and TRBJ2-1, reads GAGVSQSPSNKVTEKGKDVELRCDPISGHTALYWYRQSLGQGLEFLIYFQGNSAPDKSGLPSDRFSAERTGGSVSTLTIQRTQQEDSAVYLCASSPQHYNEQFFGPGTRLTVL.

The genes are TRBV6-5 and TRBJ1-1, with 8 bases lining up with TRBD1. In germline, CDR1 is MNHEY, CDR2 SVGAGI. This CDR3 has 15 residues. V shed 5 bases, J shed 4 bases, and the junction held 9 bases outside the gene matches. CDR3 amino acids: CASSPGQGGGTEAFF. In nucleotides, the CDR3 is TGTGCCAGCAGTCCAGGACAGGGTGGAGGCACTGAAGCTTTCTTT.

The chain carries TRBV28 and TRBJ1-2; the match to TRBD1 covers 8 bases. Germline loops: CDR1 MDHEN, CDR2 SYDVKM. The CDR3 consists of 18 residues. With V trimmed by 6 bases and J by 0 bases, 15 bases remained unmatched. The CDR3 nucleotides read TGTGCCAGCAGGAGAAACGGACAGGGAGCACCTTCTAACTATGGCTACACCTTC. As protein: CASRRNGQGAPSNYGYTF.

The rearrangement joins TRBV5-1 to TRBJ1-1; maybe TRBD1 (6 bases). CDR1 SGHRS and CDR2 YFSETQ come from the germline V gene. Trimming removed 4 bases from V and 2 bases from J, with 15 bases in between. CDR3 length: 15 amino acids. The chain's CDR3 is CASSVSGTPNTEAFF. In DNA form, the CDR3 reads TGCGCCAGCAGCGTCTCCGGGACACCAAACACTGAAGCTTTCTTT.

The V and J genes are TRBV7-9 and TRBJ2-3, with 7 bases lining up with TRBD1. The CDR3 length is 14 residues. Germline V gives CDR1 SEHNR, CDR2 FQNEAQ (reference sequence). The trim removed 2 bases at V and 6 bases at J, leaving 5 bases unmatched. The CDR3 spells CASSLSGGRDTQYF. In DNA form, the CDR3 reads TGTGCCAGCAGCTTATCAGGGGGACGGGATACGCAGTATTTT.

The CDR3 sequence is CASSRGQFIYGYTF. The CDR3 DNA sequence: TGTGCCAGCAGCCGGGGACAGTTTATCTATGGCTACACCTTC. The chain uses TRBV7-4 and TRBJ1-2, with TRBD1 matching over 7 bases. Germline CDR1 SGHVT, CDR2 SQSDAQ. V gave up 5 bases and J gave up 4 bases; unmatched junction bases: 7. The CDR3 totals 14 residues.

J is TRBJ1-2 and V is TRBV30, with D unresolved. The germline V gene has CDR1 GTSNPN and CDR2 SVGIG (reference sequence). This CDR3 comprises 14 residues. V was trimmed by 2 bases and J by 5 bases, leaving 15 bases between them. The CDR3 DNA follows: TGTGCCTGGAGTTCCCGGGTCGGGATGTATGGCTACACCTTC. This gives the protein CAWSSRVGMYGYTF.